This TCR beta chain was profiled in a study of cytomegalovirus exposure and HLA in healthy donors. Study-level results: In a later analysis, TCR beta V- and J-gene trimming showed a link to a missense DCLRE1C variant. Excluded: some indistinguishable V segments such as TRBV6-2 and TRBV6-3.

Details on this clone: The antigen is undetermined.

Researchers ran the PCR with 60 Vbeta and 13 Jbeta primers. Original data processing: Unique TCR beta chains totaled some 81 million in a later count, with 8.5 million to 12 million of them shared. Assay: immunoSEQ multiplex PCR; the TCRdb copy retains only in-frame clones and omits some. V, J and clone size are those of that table, while D and trimming were read from the DNA. The repertoire consists of more than 85,000 clones, with over 70% occurring once and the leading ten covering approximately 5.1%. Looked up from germline, CDR1 is SGHTA and CDR2 is FQGNSA. This CDR3 is 13 amino acids long. V lost 1 base and J 10 bases, leaving 12 bases between the germline ends.

The sequencing input was PBMCs. The receptor's source is a male donor in good health and CMV-seronegative. The chain recombines TRBV7-2 with TRBJ2-3, with D possibly matching TRBD2 (5 bases). The CDR3 protein is CASSLGGVRAQYF. The CDR3 region has the DNA TGTGCCAGCAGCTTAGGGGGTGTGAGGGCGCAGTATTTT.